The following is a T cell receptor beta chain sequence with its context. Its antigen is as yet unknown. CDR1 SGHTA and CDR2 FQGTGA come from the germline V gene. CDR3 length equals 14 residues. The germline V and J ends were trimmed by 2 bases and 2 bases, with 9 bases remaining between them. The data were obtained in a study of somatic mutations in cytotoxic T cells in rheumatoid arthritis. Across the study: The flow sorting of some V beta antibody-stained T-cell populations reached nearly 100% purity, and the sorted populations included V beta1+ cells sequenced for TCRB. Study outcomes and limitations: An age-related increase in CD8+ clonality was seen in rheumatoid arthritis patients but not in healthy controls.

Profiling relied on immunoSEQ multiplex PCR, and the TCRdb table lists in-frame clones only, not all of them. The sample consists of approximately 14,000 clones, 82% of them appearing once. The clonotype originates from an adult with rheumatoid arthritis. Material: CD8+ T cells sorted from blood. The chain is built from TRBV7-3 and TRBJ2-5, with D uncertain. The CDR3 region is CASSLVWDQETQYF. CDR3 nucleotides: TGTGCCAGCAGCTTAGTTTGGGATCAAGAGACCCAGTACTTC.